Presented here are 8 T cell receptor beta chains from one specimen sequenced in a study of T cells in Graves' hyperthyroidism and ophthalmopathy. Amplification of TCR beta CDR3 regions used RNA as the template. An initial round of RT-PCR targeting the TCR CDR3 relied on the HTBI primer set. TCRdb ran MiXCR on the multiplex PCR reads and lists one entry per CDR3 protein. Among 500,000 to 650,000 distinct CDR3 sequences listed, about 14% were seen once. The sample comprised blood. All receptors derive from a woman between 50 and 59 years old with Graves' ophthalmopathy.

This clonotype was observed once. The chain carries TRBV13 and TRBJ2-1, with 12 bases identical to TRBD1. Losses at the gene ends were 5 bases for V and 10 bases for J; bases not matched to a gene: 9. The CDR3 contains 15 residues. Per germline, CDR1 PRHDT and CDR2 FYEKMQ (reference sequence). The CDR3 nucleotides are TGTGCCAGCAGCCAAGGGACAGGGGGCCTCCAAGAGCAGTTCTTC. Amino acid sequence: CASSQGTGGLQEQFF.

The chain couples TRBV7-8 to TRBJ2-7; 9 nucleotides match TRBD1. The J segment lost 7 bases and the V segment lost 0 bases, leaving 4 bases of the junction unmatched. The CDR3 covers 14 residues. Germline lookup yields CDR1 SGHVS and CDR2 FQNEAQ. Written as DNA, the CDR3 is TGTGCCAGCAGCTTAGCACAGGGGGCGGAAGAGCAGTACTTC. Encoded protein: CASSLAQGAEEQYF.

The chain's CDR3 is CASTPRGNEQFF. Here the CDR3 DNA reads TGTGCCAGCACCCCGAGAGGCAATGAGCAGTTCTTC. The chain joins TRBV6-1 to TRBJ2-1; D is undetermined. CDR1 and CDR2 from the germline V gene are MNHNS and SASEGT. Trimming cost V 7 bases and J 6 bases, with 10 bases left between them. The CDR3 is 12 residues long.

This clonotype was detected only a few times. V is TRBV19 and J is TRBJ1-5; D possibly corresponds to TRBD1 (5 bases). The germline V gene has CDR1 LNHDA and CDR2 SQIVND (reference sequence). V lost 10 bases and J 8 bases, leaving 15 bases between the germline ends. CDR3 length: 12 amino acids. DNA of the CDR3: TGTGCCACCACGACAGTCGGGGAGCCCCAGCATTTT. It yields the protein CATTTVGEPQHF.

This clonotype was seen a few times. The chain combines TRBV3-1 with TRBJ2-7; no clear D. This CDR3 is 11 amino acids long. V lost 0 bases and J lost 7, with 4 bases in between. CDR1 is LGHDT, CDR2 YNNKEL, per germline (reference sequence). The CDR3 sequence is CASSQDREQYF. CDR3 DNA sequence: TGTGCCAGCAGCCAAGACCGAGAGCAGTACTTC.

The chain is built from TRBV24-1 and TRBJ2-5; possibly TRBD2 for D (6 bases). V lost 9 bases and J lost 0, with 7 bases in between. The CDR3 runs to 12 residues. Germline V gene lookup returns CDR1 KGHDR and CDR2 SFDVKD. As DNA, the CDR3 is TGTGCCACCGCGGGGTACCAAGAGACCCAGTACTTC. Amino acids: CATAGYQETQYF.

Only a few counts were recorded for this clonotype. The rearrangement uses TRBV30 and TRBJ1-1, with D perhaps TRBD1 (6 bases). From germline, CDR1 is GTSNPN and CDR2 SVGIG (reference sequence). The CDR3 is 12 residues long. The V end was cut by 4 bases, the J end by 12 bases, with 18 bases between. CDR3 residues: CAWIEKGGRPFF. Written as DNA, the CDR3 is TGTGCCTGGATTGAGAAGGGGGGCCGGCCTTTCTTT.

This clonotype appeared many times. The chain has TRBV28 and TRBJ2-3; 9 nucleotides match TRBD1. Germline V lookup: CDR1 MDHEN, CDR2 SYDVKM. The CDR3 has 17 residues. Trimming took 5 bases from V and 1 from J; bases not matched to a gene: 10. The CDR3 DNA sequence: TGTGCCAGCAGTCCCCACCTGGGACAGGGACGCACAGATACGCAGTATTTT. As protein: CASSPHLGQGRTDTQYF.